Listed below are T cell receptor beta chains from one sample, sequenced in a study of identical twins. TCRdb ran MiXCR on the 5' RACE reads and lists one entry per CDR3 protein. The table has 450,000 or so distinct CDR3 sequences, more than 13% seen once. A further study also used this sample, focusing on yellow fever vaccine responses in identical twins.

Material for sequencing was CD4+ T cells sorted from blood. The receptors here all came from a woman in her late teens or twenties in good health. CDR3s include the opening cysteine and the closing phenylalanine or tryptophan. Each record gives: V gene, J gene, D gene, clone size, CDR3 protein, CDR3 DNA. D genes are given only for firm matches. Expanded clones are given a class, and other clones once, few, many or no size at all.

>TRBV28|TRBJ1-1|.|.
CASRNTQSTEAFF
TGTGCCAGCAGAAACACCCAGAGCACTGAAGCTTTCTTT
>TRBV5-5|TRBJ2-7|.|.
CASSSRGGASYEQYF
TGTGCCAGCAGCTCACGAGGGGGGGCCTCCTACGAGCAGTACTTC
>TRBV21-1|TRBJ2-7|.|.
CASSRRDRLTYEQYF
TGTGCCAGCAGCAGACGGGACAGGCTCACCTACGAGCAGTACTTC
>TRBV7-9|TRBJ2-3|.|.
CASSAAPSSYTDTQYF
TGTGCCAGCAGCGCCGCCCCTAGCTCCTACACAGATACGCAGTATTTT
>TRBV10-3|TRBJ2-3|.|.
CAIRLGISTDTQYF
TGTGCCATCCGCCTGGGGATTTCCACAGATACGCAGTATTTT
>TRBV30|TRBJ2-7|.|.
CAWRTGPYEQYF
TGTGCCTGGAGAACAGGGCCCTACGAGCAGTACTTC
>TRBV12-3/TRBV12-4|TRBJ2-7|.|.
CASRTTASYEQYF
TGTGCCAGCAGGACAACAGCCTCCTACGAGCAGTACTTC
>TRBV7-9|TRBJ2-7|TRBD1|many
CASSLAFGTGNEQYF
TGTGCCAGCAGCTTAGCTTTTGGGACAGGTAACGAGCAGTACTTC
>TRBV3-1|TRBJ2-3|.|few
CASSQGPAGVSTDTQYF
TGTGCCAGCAGCCAAGGTCCGGCAGGGGTAAGCACAGATACGCAGTATTTT
>TRBV2|TRBJ1-6|.|few
CASSEERRGSPLHF
TGTGCCAGCAGTGAAGAGAGGAGGGGTTCACCCCTCCACTTT
>TRBV6-5|TRBJ1-1|.|.
CASRTTAYEAFF
TGTGCCAGCAGAACGACAGCATATGAAGCTTTCTTT
>TRBV7-2|TRBJ1-5|.|many
CASSLRAGDQPQHF
TGTGCCAGCAGCTTAAGGGCCGGGGATCAGCCCCAGCATTTT
>TRBV6-2/TRBV6-3|TRBJ2-7|.|.
CASSYLGQIYEQYF
TGTGCCAGCAGTTACTTAGGACAGATCTACGAGCAGTACTTC
>TRBV5-1|TRBJ2-7|.|few
CASSGGQSISHEQYF
TGCGCCAGCAGCGGGGGTCAGTCAATTTCCCACGAGCAGTACTTC
>TRBV5-1|TRBJ2-7|.|few
CASSLGIMGPGTYEQYF
TGCGCCAGCAGCTTGGGAATCATGGGGCCAGGCACCTACGAGCAGTACTTC
>TRBV19|TRBJ2-1|TRBD2|few
CASSSRAGYNEQFF
TGTGCCAGTAGTTCGAGAGCGGGGTACAATGAGCAGTTCTTC
>TRBV6-5|TRBJ1-6|.|.
CASSYERQSYNSPLHF
TGTGCCAGCAGTTACGAGCGACAGTCTTATAATTCACCCCTCCACTTT
>TRBV10-2|TRBJ2-1|TRBD1|.
CASSEGQGYNEQFF
TGCGCCAGCAGTGAGGGACAGGGATACAATGAGCAGTTCTTC
>TRBV6-5|TRBJ2-7|.|few
CASRTPGSEQYF
TGTGCCAGCAGAACTCCCGGGTCCGAGCAGTACTTC
>TRBV6-5|TRBJ1-1|.|.
CASSWELRGNTEAFF
TGTGCCAGCAGTTGGGAATTACGAGGGAACACTGAAGCTTTCTTT
>TRBV7-2|TRBJ2-1|.|.
CASSRPDRPFEQFF
TGTGCCAGCAGCCGACCGGACCGACCCTTTGAGCAGTTCTTC
>TRBV5-1|TRBJ1-2|.|few
CASSPSVGFYGYTF
TGCGCCAGCAGCCCATCGGTCGGGTTCTATGGCTACACCTTC
>TRBV5-1|TRBJ1-1|.|many
CASSLGYGGGTEAFF
TGCGCCAGCAGCTTGGGGTACGGGGGCGGCACTGAAGCTTTCTTT
>TRBV3-1|TRBJ2-3|.|few
CASSQPGVLTDTQYF
TGTGCCAGCAGCCAACCGGGGGTCCTCACAGATACGCAGTATTTT
>TRBV20-1|TRBJ2-5|.|few
CSAPPPGQETQYF
TGCAGTGCTCCCCCCCCAGGCCAAGAGACCCAGTACTTC
>TRBV7-3|TRBJ1-5|.|.
CASSLLSGDQPQHF
TGTGCCAGCAGCTTATTATCCGGGGATCAGCCCCAGCATTTT
>TRBV20-1|TRBJ2-1|TRBD2|.
CSARGLAGDNEQFF
TGCAGTGCTAGGGGACTAGCGGGAGACAATGAGCAGTTCTTC
>TRBV7-2|TRBJ2-1|TRBD1|few
CASSSDRVKSNEQFF
TGTGCCAGCAGCTCCGACAGGGTTAAGTCGAATGAGCAGTTCTTC
>TRBV20-1|TRBJ2-1|TRBD1|.
CSARRFGTGYNEQFF
TGCAGTGCCAGGCGGTTCGGGACAGGATACAATGAGCAGTTCTTC
>TRBV30|TRBJ2-7|.|.
CAYSPPGGRYEQYF
TGTGCCTATTCGCCCCCCGGGGGGCGTTACGAGCAGTACTTC
>TRBV7-9|TRBJ2-2|.|few
CASSPRAVSDTGELFF
TGTGCCAGCAGCCCCCGAGCGGTTTCCGACACCGGGGAGCTGTTTTTT
>TRBV20-1|TRBJ2-6|TRBD2|.
CSARGTSGSSGANVLTF
TGCAGTGCTAGGGGGACTAGCGGTAGCTCTGGGGCCAACGTCCTGACTTTC
>TRBV5-1|TRBJ1-1|.|many
CASSLGAGVNTEAFF
TGCGCCAGCAGCTTGGGGGCAGGGGTGAACACTGAAGCTTTCTTT
>TRBV7-8|TRBJ2-1|TRBD2|many
CASSLLLASSYNEQFF
TGTGCCAGCAGCCTCTTACTAGCGAGCTCCTACAATGAGCAGTTCTTC
>TRBV28|TRBJ2-5|.|.
CASSTATRGAETQYF
TGTGCCAGCAGCACCGCCACACGGGGGGCAGAGACCCAGTACTTC
>TRBV5-6|TRBJ2-3|TRBD2|.
CASTVGAGGRDTQYF
TGTGCCAGCACCGTCGGGGCGGGGGGGCGTGATACGCAGTATTTT
>TRBV20-1|TRBJ2-5|.|.
CSASPSEETQYF
TGCAGTGCTAGCCCATCGGAGGAGACCCAGTACTTC